The rows below give T cell receptor beta chains drawn from one sample of a study of blood T cell repertoires in COVID-19. Data came from immunoSEQ multiplex PCR; TCRdb stores just in-frame clones and leaves some out. The profile covers about 200,000 clones, with about 90% appearing a single time and 1.5% to 2% taken by the ten largest. The material sequenced was peripheral blood. Receptor source: a man in his late teens or twenties with active or convalescent COVID-19. Both conserved end residues are part of each CDR3. A D gene is named only where the DNA matches it firmly. Clone size appears in some rows only: once, few, many, or a class for an expanded clone.

d_call	v_call	j_call	clone_size	cdr3_nt	cdr3_aa
-	TRBV6-5	TRBJ1-1	-	TGTGCCAGCAGAGACCTACCGACAGGGAACACTGAAGCTTTCTTT	CASRDLPTGNTEAFF
-	TRBV24-1	TRBJ1-5	-	TGTGCCATCGGGGTGAGATTTCAGCCCCAGCATTTT	CAIGVRFQPQHF
TRBD2	TRBV7-8	TRBJ2-1	-	TGTGCCAGCAGCCCCCGGCCGGGACTAGCGAGGAATGAGCAGTTCTTC	CASSPRPGLARNEQFF
-	TRBV27	TRBJ1-1	-	TGTGCCAGCAGATCCCCCTTTGCGGGCAACACTGAAGCTTTCTTT	CASRSPFAGNTEAFF
TRBD2	TRBV15	TRBJ2-3	once	TGTGCCACCAGCAGAGGGGGGCTAGCGCTAGCGGGACCTACAGATACGCAGTATTTT	CATSRGGLALAGPTDTQYF
-	TRBV6-4	TRBJ1-2	-	TGTGCCAGCAGTGCAGGGGCGAATAACTATGGCTACACCTTC	CASSAGANNYGYTF
TRBD2	TRBV2	TRBJ2-3	-	TGTGCCAGCAGTGAAGGGGGACTAGCGCCGTATACGCAGTATTTT	CASSEGGLAPYTQYF
TRBD2	TRBV6-2/TRBV6-3	TRBJ2-2	-	TGTGCCAGCAGCCCCGGGACTATCGCCGGGGAGCTGTTTTTT	CASSPGTIAGELFF
TRBD1	TRBV5-1	TRBJ2-2	-	TGCGCCAGCAGCTCACCCACAGGGGCCGACACCGGGGAGCTGTTTTTT	CASSSPTGADTGELFF
TRBD1	TRBV19	TRBJ1-5	-	TGTGCCAGTACGGAGGGGACAGGGTTTCTGACCCAGCATTTT	CASTEGTGFLTQHF
-	TRBV6-5	TRBJ2-7	once	TGTGCCAGCGGAAGGAGCGGGCATACCTACGAGCAGTACTTC	CASGRSGHTYEQYF
-	TRBV5-5	TRBJ1-6	-	TGTGCCAGCAGCGACGACGGGAAAACCTTGAATTCACCCCTCCACTTT	CASSDDGKTLNSPLHF
-	TRBV7-2	TRBJ2-5	-	TGTGCCAGCCGTATGCCGGGAACCTCCGAGACCCAGTACTTC	CASRMPGTSETQYF
-	TRBV6-5	TRBJ1-1	-	TGTGCCAGCAGTTACCTGGGGGGCACTGAAGCTTTCTTT	CASSYLGGTEAFF
-	TRBV23-1	TRBJ2-2	once	TGCGCCAGCAGTCTCTTACTGCTAAACACCGGGGAGCTGTTTTTT	CASSLLLLNTGELFF
TRBD2	TRBV13	TRBJ2-1	-	TGTGCCAGCAGCCCCCGGGGAAGCGGGGGCTCCTACAATGAGCAGTTCTTC	CASSPRGSGGSYNEQFF
-	TRBV7-9	TRBJ1-3	-	TGTGCCAGCAGCTTCGTGGGCGAGTCTGGAAACACCATATATTTT	CASSFVGESGNTIYF
-	TRBV4-2	TRBJ1-2	-	TGTGCCAGCAGCCAAGATCAGGGACTAAACAATGGCTACACCTTC	CASSQDQGLNNGYTF
-	TRBV5-6	TRBJ1-3	-	TGTGCCAGCAGCTTGTTGTCAGCGGAGGGAAACACCATATATTTT	CASSLLSAEGNTIYF
-	TRBV2	TRBJ1-1	-	TGTGCCAGCAGTGAAGACACAGTGGGCACTGAAGCTTTCTTT	CASSEDTVGTEAFF
TRBD1	TRBV19	TRBJ2-3	once	TGTGCCAGCCGGGGCAGGGGGCGCCAAGGCACAGATACGCAGTATTTT	CASRGRGRQGTDTQYF
-	TRBV6-1	TRBJ2-7	-	TGTGCCAGCAGTGAACCCCCGGAGGGACTTACCTACGAGCAGTACTTC	CASSEPPEGLTYEQYF
-	TRBV3-1/TRBV3-2	TRBJ1-4	-	TGTGCCAGCAGCCAATCAGGAGAAAAACTGTTTTTT	CASSQSGEKLFF
-	TRBV12-3/TRBV12-4	TRBJ1-6	few	TGTGCCAGCAGTTTCTCTGGGGGGTCACCCCTCCACTTT	CASSFSGGSPLHF
-	TRBV12-3/TRBV12-4	TRBJ2-7	-	TGTGCCAGCAGTCCCGCGGGGAGCTACGAGCAGTACTTC	CASSPAGSYEQYF
-	TRBV2	TRBJ2-1	-	TGTGCCAGCAGTGAACTTTCCGGGTACAATGAGCAGTTCTTC	CASSELSGYNEQFF
-	TRBV27	TRBJ1-1	once	TGTGCCAGCAGTTCCACCACTCAGACAGATTCCACTGAAGCTTTCTTT	CASSSTTQTDSTEAFF